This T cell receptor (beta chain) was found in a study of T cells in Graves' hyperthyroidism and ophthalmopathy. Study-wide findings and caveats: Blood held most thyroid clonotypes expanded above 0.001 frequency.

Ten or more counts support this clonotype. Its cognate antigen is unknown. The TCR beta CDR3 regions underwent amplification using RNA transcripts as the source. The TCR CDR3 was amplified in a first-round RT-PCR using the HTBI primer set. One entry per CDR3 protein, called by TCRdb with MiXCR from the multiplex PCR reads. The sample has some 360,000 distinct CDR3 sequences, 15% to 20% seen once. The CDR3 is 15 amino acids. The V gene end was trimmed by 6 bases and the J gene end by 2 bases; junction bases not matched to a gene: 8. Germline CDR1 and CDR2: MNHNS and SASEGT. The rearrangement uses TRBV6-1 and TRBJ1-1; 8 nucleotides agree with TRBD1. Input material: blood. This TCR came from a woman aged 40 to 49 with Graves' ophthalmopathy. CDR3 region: CASRPRQGTNTEAFF. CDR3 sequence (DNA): TGTGCCAGCAGGCCACGACAGGGGACAAACACTGAAGCTTTCTTT.